This paragraph covers one T cell receptor beta chain sequence. The junction and the germline gene differ at one end; a read error may be behind it. TCRdb recomputed calls from the RACE reads with MiXCR, one row per CDR3 protein. Of 95,000 to 150,000 distinct CDR3 sequences detected, roughly 13% appear once; the ten largest clones hold about 0.85%. This sample's time point: patch test 1, 2 weeks after DPC sensitization. Treatment in this sample: therapeutic diphenylcyclopropenone sensitization with weekly scalp DPC. These data originate in a study of human T cells and chemical hapten exposure. The CDR3 spans 15 residues. Germline CDR1 ENHRY, CDR2 SYGVKD.

The sequence came from a man between 18 and 35 years old with alopecia areata. Some clones in this sample may be carry-over from other donors' samples. This specimen consisted of whole blood, obtained in connection with sensitization to the hapten diphenylcyclopropenone (DPC). V usage is TRBV10-3 and J usage is TRBJ1-1; D is uncertain. The DNA for the CDR3 is TGTGCCAGCAAGGAAGAAGGACCGATGAACACTGAAGCTATCTTT. The encoded protein is CASKEEGPMNTEAIF.